The sample holds a few counts of the clone carrying this T cell receptor (beta chain). This sample stems from a study of human T cells and chemical hapten exposure. Study background: The use of 2% DPC on roughly 2 cm by roughly 2 cm of upper inner arm skin constituted sensitization.

One entry per CDR3 protein, called by TCRdb with MiXCR from the RACE reads. The sample holds some 70,000 distinct CDR3 sequences, approximately 32% seen once. Trimming pared 7 bases from V and 4 bases from J, leaving 21 bases between. The CDR3 is 16 amino acids. Regarding time point: patch test 1, 2 weeks after DPC sensitization. Treatment here: therapeutic diphenylcyclopropenone sensitization with weekly scalp DPC. The receptor's source is a man aged 35-49 years with alopecia areata. Some clones in this sample may be carry-over from other donors' samples. The sample here was whole blood, taken in connection with sensitization to the hapten diphenylcyclopropenone (DPC). The chain employs TRBV12-3 or TRBV12-4 and TRBJ2-3, with D possibly being TRBD1 or TRBD2 (5 bases each). Here the CDR3 reads CASNNEGRHTPDTQYF. The CDR3 coding sequence is TGTGCCAGCAATAATGAGGGACGGCATACCCCAGATACGCAGTATTTT.